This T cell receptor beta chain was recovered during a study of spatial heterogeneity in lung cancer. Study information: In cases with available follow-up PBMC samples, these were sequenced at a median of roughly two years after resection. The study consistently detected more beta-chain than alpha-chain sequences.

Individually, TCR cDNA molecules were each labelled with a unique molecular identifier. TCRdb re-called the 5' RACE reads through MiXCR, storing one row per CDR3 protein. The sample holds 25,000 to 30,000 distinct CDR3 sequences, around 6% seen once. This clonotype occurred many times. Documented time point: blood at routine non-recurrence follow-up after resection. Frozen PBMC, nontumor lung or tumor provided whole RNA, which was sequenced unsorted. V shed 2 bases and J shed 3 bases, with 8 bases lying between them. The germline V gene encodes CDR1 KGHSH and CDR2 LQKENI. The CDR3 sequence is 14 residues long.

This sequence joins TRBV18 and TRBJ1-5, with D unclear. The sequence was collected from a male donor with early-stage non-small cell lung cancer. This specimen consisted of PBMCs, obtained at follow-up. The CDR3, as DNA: TGTGCCAGCTCACCAGGGGAGAACAATCAGCCCCAGCATTTT. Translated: CASSPGENNQPQHF.